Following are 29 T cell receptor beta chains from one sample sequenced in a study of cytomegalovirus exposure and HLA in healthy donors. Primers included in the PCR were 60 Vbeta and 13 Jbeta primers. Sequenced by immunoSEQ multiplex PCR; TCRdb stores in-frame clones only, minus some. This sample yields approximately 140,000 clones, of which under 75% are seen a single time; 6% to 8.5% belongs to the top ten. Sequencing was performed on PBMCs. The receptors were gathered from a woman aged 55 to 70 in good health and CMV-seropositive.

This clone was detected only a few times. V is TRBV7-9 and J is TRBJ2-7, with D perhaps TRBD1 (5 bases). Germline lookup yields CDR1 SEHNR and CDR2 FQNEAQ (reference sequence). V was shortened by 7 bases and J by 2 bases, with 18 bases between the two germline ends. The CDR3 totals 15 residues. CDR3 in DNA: TGTGCCAGCACTTCGTCGAAACAGGCCACCTACGAGCAGTACTTC. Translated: CASTSSKQATYEQYF.

CDR3 in DNA: TGTGCCAGCTCCCGTACAGGGATAGACACTGAAGCTTTCTTT. Its protein is CASSRTGIDTEAFF. V and J are TRBV18 and TRBJ1-1; tentatively, D is TRBD1 (6 bases). Trimming pared 6 bases from V and 3 bases from J, leaving 14 bases between. Germline V gene data show CDR1 as KGHSH and CDR2 as LQKENI. This CDR3 comprises 14 residues. Full variable domain (rest looked up from reference TRBV18 and TRBJ1-1): NAGVMQNPRHLVRRRGQEARLRCSPMKGHSHVYWYRQLPEEGLKFMVYLQKENIIDESGMPKERFSAEFPKEGPSILRIQQVVRGDSAAYFCASSRTGIDTEAFFGQGTRLTVV.

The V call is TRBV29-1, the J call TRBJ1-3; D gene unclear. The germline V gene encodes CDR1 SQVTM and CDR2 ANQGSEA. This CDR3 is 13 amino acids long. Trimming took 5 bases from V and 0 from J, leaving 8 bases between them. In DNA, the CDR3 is TGCAGCGTTCGGACTGACTCTGGAAACACCATATATTTT. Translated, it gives CSVRTDSGNTIYF.

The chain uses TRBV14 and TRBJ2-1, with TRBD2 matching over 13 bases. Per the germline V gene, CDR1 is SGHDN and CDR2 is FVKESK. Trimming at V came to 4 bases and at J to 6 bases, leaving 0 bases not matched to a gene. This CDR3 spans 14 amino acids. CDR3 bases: TGTGCCAGCAGCCGACTAGCGGGAGGCAATGAGCAGTTCTTC. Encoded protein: CASSRLAGGNEQFF.

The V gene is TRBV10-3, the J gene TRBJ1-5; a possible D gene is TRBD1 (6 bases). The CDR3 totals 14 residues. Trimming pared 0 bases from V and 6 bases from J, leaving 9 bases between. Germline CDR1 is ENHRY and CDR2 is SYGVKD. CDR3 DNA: TGTGCCATCAGTGAGTCGGGGGGGCGTCAGCCCCAGCATTTT. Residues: CAISESGGRQPQHF.

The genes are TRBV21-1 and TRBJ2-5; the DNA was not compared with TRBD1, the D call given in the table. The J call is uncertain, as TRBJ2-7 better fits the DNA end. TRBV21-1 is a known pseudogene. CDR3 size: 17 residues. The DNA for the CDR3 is TGTGCCAGCAGCAAAGCGCTTTTCGGGACACAACACTACGAGCAGTACTTC. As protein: CASSKALFGTQHYEQYF.

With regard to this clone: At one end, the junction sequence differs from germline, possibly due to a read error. The CDR3 sequence is CASSQEYRDIRGYAF. CDR3 bases: TGCGCCAGCAGCCAGGAGTACCGGGACATTCGGGGCTACGCCTTC. This chain joins TRBV4-3 and TRBJ1-2; perhaps TRBD1 as D (6 bases). The CDR3 is 15 residues long. Germline CDR1 and CDR2: LGHNA and YSLEER.

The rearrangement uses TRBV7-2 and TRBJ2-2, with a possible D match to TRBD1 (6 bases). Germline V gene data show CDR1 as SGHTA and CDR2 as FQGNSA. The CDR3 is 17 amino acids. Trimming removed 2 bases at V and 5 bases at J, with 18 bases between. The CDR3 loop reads CASSLRGSLAPTGELFF. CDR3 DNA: TGTGCCAGCAGCTTAAGGGGGTCGCTAGCCCCGACCGGGGAGCTGTTTTTT.

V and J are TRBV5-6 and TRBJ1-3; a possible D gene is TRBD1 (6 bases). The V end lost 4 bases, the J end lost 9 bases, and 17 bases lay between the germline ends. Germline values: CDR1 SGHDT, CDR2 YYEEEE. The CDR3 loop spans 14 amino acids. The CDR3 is CASSRMGAWSTIYF. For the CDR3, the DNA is TGTGCCAGCAGCCGTATGGGGGCCTGGAGCACCATATATTTT.

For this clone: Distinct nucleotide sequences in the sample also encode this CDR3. The DNA of the CDR3 is TGCAGCGCCCTCGGAGCAGGGCGGAACACTGAAGCTTTCTTT. Protein: CSALGAGRNTEAFF. The V and J genes are TRBV29-1 and TRBJ1-1; weak D call: TRBD1 (5 bases). CDR1 is SQVTM, CDR2 ANQGSEA, per germline. The CDR3 contains 14 residues. Trimming stripped 7 bases from V and 1 base from J, with 16 bases between.

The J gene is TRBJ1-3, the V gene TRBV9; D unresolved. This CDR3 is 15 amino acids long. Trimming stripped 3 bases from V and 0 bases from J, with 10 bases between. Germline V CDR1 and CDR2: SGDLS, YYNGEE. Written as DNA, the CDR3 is TGTGCCAGCAGCGCAGGAAGGATCTCTGGAAACACCATATATTTT. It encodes CASSAGRISGNTIYF.

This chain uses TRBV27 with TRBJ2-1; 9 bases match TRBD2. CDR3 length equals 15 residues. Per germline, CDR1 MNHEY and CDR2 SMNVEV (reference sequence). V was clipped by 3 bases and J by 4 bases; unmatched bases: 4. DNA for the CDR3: TGTGCCAGCAGTTTCGCGGGAGGGCCGTACAATGAGCAGTTCTTC. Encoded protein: CASSFAGGPYNEQFF.

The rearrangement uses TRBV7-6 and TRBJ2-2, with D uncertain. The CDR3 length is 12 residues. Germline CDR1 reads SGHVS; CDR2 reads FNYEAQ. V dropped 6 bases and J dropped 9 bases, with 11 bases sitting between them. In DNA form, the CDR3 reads TGTGCCAGCAGTTCTGGGCGCCGGGAGCTGTTTTTT. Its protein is CASSSGRRELFF.

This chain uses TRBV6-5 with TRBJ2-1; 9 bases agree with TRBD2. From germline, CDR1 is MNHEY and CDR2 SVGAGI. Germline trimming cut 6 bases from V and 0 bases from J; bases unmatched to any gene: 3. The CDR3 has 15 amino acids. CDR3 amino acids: CASRSSGSSYNEQFF. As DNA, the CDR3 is TGTGCCAGCAGGAGTAGCGGGAGCTCCTACAATGAGCAGTTCTTC.

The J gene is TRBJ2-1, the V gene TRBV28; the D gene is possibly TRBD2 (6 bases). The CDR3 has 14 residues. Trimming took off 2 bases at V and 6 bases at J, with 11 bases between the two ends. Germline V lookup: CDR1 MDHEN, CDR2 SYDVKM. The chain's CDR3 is CASSLGGSGNEQFF. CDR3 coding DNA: TGTGCCAGCAGTTTAGGAGGGAGCGGCAATGAGCAGTTCTTC.

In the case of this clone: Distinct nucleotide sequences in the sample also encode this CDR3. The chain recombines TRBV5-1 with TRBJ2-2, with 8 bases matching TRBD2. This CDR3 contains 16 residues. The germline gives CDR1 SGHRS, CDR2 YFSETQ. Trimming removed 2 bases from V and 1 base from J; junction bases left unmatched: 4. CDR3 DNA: TGCGCCAGCAGCTTCCTAGCGGGTGAGAACACCGGGGAGCTGTTTTTT. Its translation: CASSFLAGENTGELFF.

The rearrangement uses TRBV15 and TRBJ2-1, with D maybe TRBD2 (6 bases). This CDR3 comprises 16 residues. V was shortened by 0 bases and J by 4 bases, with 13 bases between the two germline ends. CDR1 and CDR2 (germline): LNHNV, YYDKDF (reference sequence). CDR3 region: CATSRDRVGGYNEQFF. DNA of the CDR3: TGTGCCACCAGCAGAGATCGCGTCGGGGGTTACAATGAGCAGTTCTTC.

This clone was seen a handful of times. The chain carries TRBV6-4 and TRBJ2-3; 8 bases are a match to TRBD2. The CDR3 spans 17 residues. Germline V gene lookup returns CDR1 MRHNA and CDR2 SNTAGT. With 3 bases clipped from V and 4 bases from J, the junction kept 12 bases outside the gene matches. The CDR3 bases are TGTGCCAGCAGTGAAGTAGCGGGACCCCTGAGCCCAGATACGCAGTATTTT. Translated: CASSEVAGPLSPDTQYF.

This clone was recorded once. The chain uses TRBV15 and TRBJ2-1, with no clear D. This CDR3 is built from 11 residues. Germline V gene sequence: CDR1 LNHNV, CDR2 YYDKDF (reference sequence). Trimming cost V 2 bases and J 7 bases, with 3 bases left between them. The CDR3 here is CATSRLNEQFF. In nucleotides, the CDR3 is TGTGCCACCAGCAGATTAAATGAGCAGTTCTTC.

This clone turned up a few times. This CDR3 is CASRTYPDSSYEQYF. The CDR3 bases are TGTGCCAGCAGAACCTACCCGGACAGCTCCTACGAGCAGTACTTC. The chain has TRBV6-5 and TRBJ2-7; D may be TRBD1 (6 bases). Germline V lookup: CDR1 MNHEY, CDR2 SVGAGI. This CDR3 comprises 15 residues. The germline V and J ends were trimmed by 6 bases and 0 bases, with 15 bases remaining between them.

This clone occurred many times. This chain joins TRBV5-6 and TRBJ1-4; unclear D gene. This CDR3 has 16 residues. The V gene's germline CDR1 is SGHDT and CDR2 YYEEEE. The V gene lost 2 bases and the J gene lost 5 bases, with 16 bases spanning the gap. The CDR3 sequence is CASSLIGDGANEKLFF. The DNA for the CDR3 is TGTGCCAGCAGCTTAATAGGCGATGGAGCCAATGAAAAACTGTTTTTT.

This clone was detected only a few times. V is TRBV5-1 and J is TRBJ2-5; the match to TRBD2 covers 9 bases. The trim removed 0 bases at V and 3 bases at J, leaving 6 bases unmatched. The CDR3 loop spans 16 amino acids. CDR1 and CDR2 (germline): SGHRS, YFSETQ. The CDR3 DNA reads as TGCGCCAGCAGCTTGGCCGGGGGACTAGCAAAAGAGACCCAGTACTTC. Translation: CASSLAGGLAKETQYF.

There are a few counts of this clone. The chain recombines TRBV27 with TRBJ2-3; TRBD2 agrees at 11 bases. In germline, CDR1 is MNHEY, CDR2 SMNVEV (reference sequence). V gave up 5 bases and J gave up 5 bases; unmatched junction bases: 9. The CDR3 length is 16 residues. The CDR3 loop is CASSTWDSGGGDTQYF. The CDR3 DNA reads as TGTGCCAGCAGTACCTGGGATAGCGGGGGGGGAGATACGCAGTATTTT.

The DNA of the CDR3 is TGTGCCAGTAGTAGACAGGGGGCCCTCATCACTGAAGCTTTCTTT. Residues: CASSRQGALITEAFF. V and J are TRBV19 and TRBJ1-1; 10 bases match TRBD1. V trimming: 4 bases; J trimming: 4 bases; junction bases outside the gene matches: 6. The CDR3 sequence is 15 residues long. Germline V gives CDR1 LNHDA, CDR2 SQIVND (reference sequence). The full variable domain, rest sourced from reference TRBV19 and TRBJ1-1, is DGGITQSPKYLFRKEGQNVTLSCEQNLNHDAMYWYRQDPGQGLRLIYYSQIVNDFQKGDIAEGYSVSREKKESFPLTVTSAQKNPTAFYLCASSRQGALITEAFFGQGTRLTVV.

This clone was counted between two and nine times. The CDR3 sequence is CASSYSQGGLSTEAFF. Here the CDR3 DNA reads TGTGCCAGCAGTTACAGCCAGGGAGGGTTGAGCACTGAAGCTTTCTTT. The chain links TRBV6-5 to TRBJ1-1; the D gene is possibly TRBD1 (5 bases). This CDR3 spans 16 amino acids. V gave up 2 bases and J gave up 4 bases, with 17 bases separating them. Germline CDR1 reads MNHEY; CDR2 reads SVGAGI.

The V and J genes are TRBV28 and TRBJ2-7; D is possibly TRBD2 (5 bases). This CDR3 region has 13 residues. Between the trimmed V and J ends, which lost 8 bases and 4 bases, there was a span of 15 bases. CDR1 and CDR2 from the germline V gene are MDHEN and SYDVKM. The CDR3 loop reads CASEPGFRYEQYF. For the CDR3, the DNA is TGTGCCAGCGAACCGGGGTTTCGGTACGAGCAGTACTTC.

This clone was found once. The DNA of the CDR3 is TGTGCCAGCAGTCAGGCGGGTCTCTGGGAAGCTTTCTTT. This translates into CASSQAGLWEAFF. This sequence joins TRBV28 and TRBJ1-1, with D uncertain. V lost 5 bases and J 8 bases, leaving 15 bases between the germline ends. This CDR3 has 13 residues. CDR1 MDHEN and CDR2 SYDVKM come from the germline V gene. Full variable domain (remainder filled in from reference TRBV28 and TRBJ1-1): DVKVTQSSRYLVKRTGEKVFLECVQDMDHENMFWYRQDPGLGLRLIYFSYDVKMKEKGDIPEGYSVSREKKERFSLILESASTNQTSMYLCASSQAGLWEAFFGQGTRLTVV.

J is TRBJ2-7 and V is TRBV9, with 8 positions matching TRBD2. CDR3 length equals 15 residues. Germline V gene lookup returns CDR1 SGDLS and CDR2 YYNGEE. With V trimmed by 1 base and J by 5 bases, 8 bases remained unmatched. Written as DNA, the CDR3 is TGTGCCAGCAGCGTAACGTCGGGAGGGGGAAACGAGCAGTACTTC. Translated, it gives CASSVTSGGGNEQYF.

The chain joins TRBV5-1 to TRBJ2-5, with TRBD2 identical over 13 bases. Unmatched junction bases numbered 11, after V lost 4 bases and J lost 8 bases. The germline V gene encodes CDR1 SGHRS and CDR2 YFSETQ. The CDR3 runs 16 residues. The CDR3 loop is CASSHAQTSGRSTQYF. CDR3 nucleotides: TGCGCCAGCAGCCATGCGCAGACTAGCGGGAGGAGTACCCAGTACTTC. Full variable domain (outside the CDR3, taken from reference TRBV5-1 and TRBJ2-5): KAGVTQTPRYLIKTRGQQVTLSCSPISGHRSVSWYQQTPGQGLQFLFEYFSETQRNKGNFPGRFSGRQFSNSRSEMNVSTLELGDSALYLCASSHAQTSGRSTQYFGPGTRLLVL.